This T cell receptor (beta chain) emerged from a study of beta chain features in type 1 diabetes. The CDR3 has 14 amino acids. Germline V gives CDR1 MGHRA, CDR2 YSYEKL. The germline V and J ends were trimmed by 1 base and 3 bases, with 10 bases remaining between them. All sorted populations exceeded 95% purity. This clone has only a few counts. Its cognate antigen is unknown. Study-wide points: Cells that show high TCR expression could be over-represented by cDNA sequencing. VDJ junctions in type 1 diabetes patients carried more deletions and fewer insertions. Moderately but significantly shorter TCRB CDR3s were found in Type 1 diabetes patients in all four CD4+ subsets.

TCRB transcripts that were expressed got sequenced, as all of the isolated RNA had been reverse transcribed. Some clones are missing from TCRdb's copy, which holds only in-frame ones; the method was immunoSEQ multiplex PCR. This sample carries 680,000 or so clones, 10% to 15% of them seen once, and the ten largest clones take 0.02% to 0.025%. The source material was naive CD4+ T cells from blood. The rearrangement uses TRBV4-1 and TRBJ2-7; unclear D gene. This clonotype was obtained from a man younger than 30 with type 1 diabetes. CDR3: CASSQVGRNYEQYF. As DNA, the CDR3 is TGCGCCAGCAGCCAAGTCGGCCGAAACTACGAGCAGTACTTC.